This passage covers 8 T cell receptor beta chains from one sample sequenced in a study of identical twins. TCRdb called the 5' RACE reads again in MiXCR, with one record for every CDR3 protein. This table holds around 530,000 distinct CDR3 sequences, approximately 14% found once. These data were likewise used in another study, on yellow fever vaccine responses in identical twins.

Sequences were obtained from CD4+ T cells sorted from blood. The receptors here all came from a woman in her late teens or twenties in good health.

The genes are TRBV25-1 and TRBJ2-2, with 9 bases matching TRBD1. The ends lost 6 bases at V and 4 bases at J; junction bases unmatched: 12. Germline CDR1 and CDR2: MGHDK and SYGVNS. CDR3 length equals 17 residues. CDR3 bases: TGTGCCAGCAGCCCAAATTACGGGGACAGGGTCACCGGGGAGCTGTTTTTT. Its translation is CASSPNYGDRVTGELFF. Looking up the rest from reference TRBV25-1 and TRBJ2-2 gives the full variable domain: EADIYQTPRYLVIGTGKKITLECSQTMGHDKMYWYQQDPGMELHLIHYSYGVNSTEKGDLSSESTVSRIRTEHFPLTLESARPSHTSQYLCASSPNYGDRVTGELFFGEGSRLTVL.

Ten or more counts support this clonotype. CDR3 loop: CASRERDTEAFF. CDR3 DNA sequence: TGTGCCAGCAGGGAGAGGGACACTGAAGCTTTCTTT. The V call is TRBV6-5, the J call TRBJ1-1, with unresolved D. This CDR3 has 12 residues. Germline V gene lookup returns CDR1 MNHEY and CDR2 SVGAGI. Trimming stripped 6 bases from V and 3 bases from J, with 8 bases between.

This clonotype was counted a few times. The gene calls are TRBV5-1 and TRBJ2-1; 7 bases are shared with TRBD2. Germline CDR1 and CDR2: SGHRS and YFSETQ. The trim removed 7 bases at V and 1 base at J, leaving 5 bases unmatched. The CDR3 consists of 14 residues. CDR3 in amino acids: CASSAGESYNEQFF. The CDR3 region has the DNA TGCGCCAGCTCGGCGGGAGAGTCCTACAATGAGCAGTTCTTC.

The chain carries TRBV3-1 and TRBJ2-1; 7 positions agree with TRBD2. Trimming removed 2 bases from V and 2 bases from J; junction bases left unmatched: 6. Germline V CDR1 and CDR2: LGHDT, YNNKEL (reference sequence). CDR3 length: 16 residues. The CDR3 coding sequence is TGTGCCAGCAGCCAACTACCTAGCGGCCCCTACAATGAGCAGTTCTTC. It is translated as CASSQLPSGPYNEQFF.

This clonotype was seen more than once but under ten times. The genes are TRBV5-6 and TRBJ2-6; no firm D call. CDR3 size: 17 residues. Germline V lookup: CDR1 SGHDT, CDR2 YYEEEE. Trimming removed 1 base at V and 0 bases at J, with 11 bases between. CDR3 nucleotides: TGTGCCAGCAGCTTGTTAAGGATCCTCTCTGGGGCCAACGTCCTGACTTTC. It codes for CASSLLRILSGANVLTF.

V gene TRBV7-9 combines with J gene TRBJ1-1, with TRBD1 as a possible D gene (5 bases). The ends were cut back, 5 bases at V and 3 bases at J, with 13 bases in the middle. The germline gives CDR1 SEHNR, CDR2 FQNEAQ (reference sequence). The CDR3 runs 14 residues. The CDR3 sequence: CASSVTLGDTEAFF. The CDR3 DNA reads as TGTGCCAGCAGCGTAACACTAGGGGACACTGAAGCTTTCTTT. The full variable domain, its missing parts supplied by reference TRBV7-9 and TRBJ1-1, is DTGVSQNPRHKITKRGQNVTFRCDPISEHNRLYWYRQTLGQGPEFLTYFQNEAQLEKSRLLSDRFSAERPKGSFSTLEIQRTEQGDSAMYLCASSVTLGDTEAFFGQGTRLTVV.

This clonotype was counted ten times or more. The rearrangement joins TRBV5-1 to TRBJ2-2; D ambiguous. The V gene lost 7 bases and the J gene lost 5 bases, with 9 bases spanning the gap. The CDR3 covers 12 residues. CDR1 and CDR2 (germline): SGHRS, YFSETQ. CDR3 sequence: CASRPRTGELFF. The CDR3 bases are TGCGCCAGCCGCCCCCGGACCGGGGAGCTGTTTTTT.

This clonotype was seen at least ten times. The rearrangement uses TRBV5-1 and TRBJ2-1; weak D call: TRBD2 (6 bases). This CDR3 spans 14 amino acids. Germline V gives CDR1 SGHRS, CDR2 YFSETQ. V dropped 4 bases and J dropped 8 bases, with 16 bases sitting between them. CDR3 DNA sequence: TGCGCCAGCAGCCCCGGGCGGGGAGGCGATGAGCAGTTCTTC. Translated, it gives CASSPGRGGDEQFF.